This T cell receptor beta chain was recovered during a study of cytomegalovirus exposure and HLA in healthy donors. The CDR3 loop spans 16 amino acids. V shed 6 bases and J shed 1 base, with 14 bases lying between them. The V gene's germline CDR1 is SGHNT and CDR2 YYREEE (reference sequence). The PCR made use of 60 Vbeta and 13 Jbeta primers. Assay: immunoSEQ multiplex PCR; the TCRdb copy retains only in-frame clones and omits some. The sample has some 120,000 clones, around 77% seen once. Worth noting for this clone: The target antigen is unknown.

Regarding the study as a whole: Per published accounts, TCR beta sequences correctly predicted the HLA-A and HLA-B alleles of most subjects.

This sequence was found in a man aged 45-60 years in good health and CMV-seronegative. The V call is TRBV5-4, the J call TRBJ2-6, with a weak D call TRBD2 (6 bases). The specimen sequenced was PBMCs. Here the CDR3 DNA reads TGTGCCAGCACTTCGGGCGGGGAATCTGGGGCCAACGTCCTGACTTTC. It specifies CASTSGGESGANVLTF.